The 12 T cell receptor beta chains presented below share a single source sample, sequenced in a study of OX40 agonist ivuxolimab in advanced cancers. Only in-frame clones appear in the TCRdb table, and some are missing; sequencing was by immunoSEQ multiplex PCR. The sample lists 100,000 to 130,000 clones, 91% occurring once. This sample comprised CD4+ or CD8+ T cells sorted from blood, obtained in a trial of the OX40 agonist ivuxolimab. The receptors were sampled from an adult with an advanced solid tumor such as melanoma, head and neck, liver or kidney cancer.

CDR3 nucleotide sequence: TGTGCCAGCAGCCCAGTAGGCCTAACCCCCCGGGGGCAAGAGACCCAGTACTTC. It encodes CASSPVGLTPRGQETQYF. The V gene is TRBV14, the J gene TRBJ2-5; perhaps TRBD2 as D (6 bases). V was shortened by 4 bases and J by 2 bases, with 23 bases between the two germline ends. The CDR3 runs to 18 residues. In germline, CDR1 is SGHDN, CDR2 FVKESK.

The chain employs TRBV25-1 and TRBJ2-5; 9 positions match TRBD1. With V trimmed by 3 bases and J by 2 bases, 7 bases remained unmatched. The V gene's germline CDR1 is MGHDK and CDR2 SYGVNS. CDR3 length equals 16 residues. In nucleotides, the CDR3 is TGTGCCAGCAGTGAGGGTGGGACAGGGACGCAAGAGACCCAGTACTTC. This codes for CASSEGGTGTQETQYF.

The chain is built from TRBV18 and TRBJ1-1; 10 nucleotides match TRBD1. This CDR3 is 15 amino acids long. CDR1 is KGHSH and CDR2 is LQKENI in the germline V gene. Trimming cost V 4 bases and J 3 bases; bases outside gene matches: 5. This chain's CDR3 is CASSHWDRGDTEAFF. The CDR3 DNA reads TGTGCCAGCTCACATTGGGACAGGGGAGACACTGAAGCTTTCTTT.

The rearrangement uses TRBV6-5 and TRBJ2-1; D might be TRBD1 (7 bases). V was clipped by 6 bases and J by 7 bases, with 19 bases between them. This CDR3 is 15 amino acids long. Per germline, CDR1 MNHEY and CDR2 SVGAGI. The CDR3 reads CASRSLQGGRNEQFF. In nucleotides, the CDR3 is TGTGCCAGCAGATCGCTTCAGGGGGGCAGGAATGAGCAGTTCTTC.

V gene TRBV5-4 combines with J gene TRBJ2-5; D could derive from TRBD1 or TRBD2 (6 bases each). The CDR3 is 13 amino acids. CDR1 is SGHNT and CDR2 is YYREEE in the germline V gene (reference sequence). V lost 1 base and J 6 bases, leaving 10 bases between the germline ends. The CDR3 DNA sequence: TGTGCCAGCAGCTTGTGGGGGGCTAAGACCCAGTACTTC. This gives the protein CASSLWGAKTQYF.

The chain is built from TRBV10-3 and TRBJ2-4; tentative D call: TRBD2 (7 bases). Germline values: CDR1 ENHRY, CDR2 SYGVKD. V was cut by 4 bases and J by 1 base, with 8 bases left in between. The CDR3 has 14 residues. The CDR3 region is CAISGGGAKNIQYF. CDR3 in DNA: TGTGCCATCAGTGGCGGGGGCGCCAAAAACATTCAGTACTTC.

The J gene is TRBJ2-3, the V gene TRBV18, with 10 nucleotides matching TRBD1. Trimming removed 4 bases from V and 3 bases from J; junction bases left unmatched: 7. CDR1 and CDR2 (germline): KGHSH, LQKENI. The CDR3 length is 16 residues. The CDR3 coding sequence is TGTGCCAGCTCACTATGGGACAGGGGCCGTACAGATACGCAGTATTTT. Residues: CASSLWDRGRTDTQYF.

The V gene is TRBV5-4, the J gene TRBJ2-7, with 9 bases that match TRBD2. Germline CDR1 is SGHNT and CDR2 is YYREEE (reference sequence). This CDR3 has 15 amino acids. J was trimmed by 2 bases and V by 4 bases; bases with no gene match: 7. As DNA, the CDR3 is TGTGCCAGCAGCCTGATCGGCGGGGGGGCCTACGAGCAGTACTTC. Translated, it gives CASSLIGGGAYEQYF. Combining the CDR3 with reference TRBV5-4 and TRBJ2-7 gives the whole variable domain ETGVTQSPTHLIKTRGQQVTLRCSSQSGHNTVSWYQQALGQGPQFIFQYYREEENGRGNFPPRFSGLQFPNYSSELNVNALELDDSALYLCASSLIGGGAYEQYFGPGTRLTVT.

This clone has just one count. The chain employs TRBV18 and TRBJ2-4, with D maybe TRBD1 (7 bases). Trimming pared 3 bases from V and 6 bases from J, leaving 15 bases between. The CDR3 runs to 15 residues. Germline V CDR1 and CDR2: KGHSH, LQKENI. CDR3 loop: CASSPLSQGGNIQYF. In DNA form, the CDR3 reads TGTGCCAGCTCACCGTTGAGTCAGGGGGGAAACATTCAGTACTTC.

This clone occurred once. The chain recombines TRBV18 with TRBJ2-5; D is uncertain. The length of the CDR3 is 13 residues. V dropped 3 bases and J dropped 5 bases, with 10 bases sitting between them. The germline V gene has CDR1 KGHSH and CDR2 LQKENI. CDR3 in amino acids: CASSPKPAETQYF. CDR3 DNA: TGTGCCAGCTCACCGAAGCCCGCGGAGACCCAGTACTTC.

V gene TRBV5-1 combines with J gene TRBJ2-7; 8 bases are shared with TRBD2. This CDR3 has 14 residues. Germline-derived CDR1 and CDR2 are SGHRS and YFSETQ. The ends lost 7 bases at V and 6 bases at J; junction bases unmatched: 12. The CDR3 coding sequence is TGCGCCAGCTCCGAGACTAGCGAGGGCCTCGAGCAGTACTTC. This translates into CASSETSEGLEQYF.

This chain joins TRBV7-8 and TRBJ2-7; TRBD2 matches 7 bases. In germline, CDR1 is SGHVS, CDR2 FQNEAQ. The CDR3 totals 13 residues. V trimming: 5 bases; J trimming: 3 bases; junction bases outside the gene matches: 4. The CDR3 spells CASSPERGYEQYF. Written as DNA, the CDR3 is TGTGCCAGCAGCCCAGAGCGGGGCTACGAGCAGTACTTC.